This T cell receptor beta chain emerged from a study of cytomegalovirus exposure and HLA in healthy donors. General observations from the study: Altogether, about 160 TCR beta chains were recorded as cytomegalovirus-associated. As a later analysis showed, a missense DCLRE1C variant was linked to trimming of TCR beta V- and J-genes.

A note on this clone: Its cognate antigen is unknown.

With 60 Vbeta and 13 Jbeta primers, the PCR was carried out. TCRdb's copy holds only in-frame clones and misses some; the assay was immunoSEQ multiplex PCR. The sample yields under 150,000 clones, 70% to 85% seen once. The germline CDR1 and CDR2 sequences are ENHRY and SYGVKD. The CDR3 consists of 16 residues. V was shortened by 0 bases and J by 0 bases, with 10 bases between the two germline ends. The sample taken for sequencing was PBMCs. This rearrangement joins TRBV10-3 to TRBJ2-3; D is uncertain. This receptor was obtained from a woman aged 60 to 75 in good health and CMV-seropositive. The CDR3: CAISESRQASTDTQYF. CDR3 nucleotides: TGTGCCATCAGTGAGTCTCGGCAGGCTAGCACAGATACGCAGTATTTT.